The rows below give T cell receptor beta chains drawn from one sample of a study of T cell responses to AZD1222 COVID-19 vaccine. Libraries were prepared by immunoSEQ multiplex PCR; TCRdb keeps only in-frame clonotypes and omits some of them. The table shows 80,000 to 100,000 clones, with approximately 90% occurring only once. The specimen comprised peripheral blood, sampled 28 days after the second AZD1222 dose. The receptors stem from an adult who received the AZD1222 COVID-19 vaccine. CDR3s include the opening cysteine and the closing phenylalanine or tryptophan. Fields, in order: V gene, J gene, D gene, clone size, CDR3 protein, CDR3 DNA. A D gene is named only where the DNA matches it firmly. Where a row states a size, it is once, few, many or the class of an expanded clone; other rows omit it.

TRBV19	TRBJ1-2	.	.	CASSMGAKRKANYGYTF	TGTGCCAGTAGTATGGGGGCCAAAAGGAAAGCTAACTATGGCTACACCTTC
TRBV3-1/TRBV3-2	TRBJ1-6	TRBD1	once	CASSHHTGESPLHF	TGTGCCAGCAGCCACCATACAGGGGAGTCACCCCTCCACTTT
TRBV4-2	TRBJ2-3	.	.	CASSLGSSSTRTDTQYF	TGTGCCAGCAGCCTCGGATCCTCCTCAACCCGCACAGATACGCAGTATTTT
TRBV30	TRBJ1-1	.	.	CAWSVLRGIDTEAFF	TGTGCCTGGAGTGTACTGCGAGGGATCGACACTGAAGCTTTCTTT
TRBV4-2	TRBJ2-5	.	.	CASSQSQAQETQYF	TGTGCCAGCAGCCAAAGTCAGGCCCAAGAGACCCAGTACTTC
TRBV20-1	TRBJ2-1	.	.	CSASPHSGIVVGQFF	TGCAGTGCTAGTCCCCACTCGGGCATTGTCGTAGGGCAGTTCTTC
TRBV7-9	TRBJ2-3	TRBD2	.	CASSRLAGSTDTQYF	TGTGCCAGCAGCCGACTAGCGGGTAGCACAGATACGCAGTATTTT
TRBV3-1/TRBV3-2	TRBJ2-5	TRBD2	.	CASTPRAGRQETQYF	TGTGCCAGCACCCCCAGAGCGGGAAGACAAGAGACCCAGTACTTC
TRBV12-3/TRBV12-4	TRBJ1-5	.	.	CASSDSNQPQHF	TGTGCCAGCAGTGACAGCAATCAGCCCCAGCATTTT
TRBV30	TRBJ1-3	.	.	CAWTEPPGNTIYF	TGTGCCTGGACAGAACCCCCTGGAAACACCATATATTTT
TRBV30	TRBJ2-4	.	.	CAWSFQGDIQYF	TGTGCCTGGAGTTTTCAGGGAGACATTCAGTACTTC
TRBV19	TRBJ1-1	TRBD1	few	CASILGQGVGTEAFF	TGTGCCAGTATTTTGGGTCAGGGGGTAGGCACTGAAGCTTTCTTT
TRBV18	TRBJ2-3	.	.	CASSPSRSTDTQYF	TGTGCCAGCTCACCGTCTCGCAGCACAGATACGCAGTATTTT
TRBV14	TRBJ2-3	.	.	CASSQDPVGDTQYF	TGTGCCAGCAGCCAAGATCCGGTCGGGGATACGCAGTATTTT
TRBV7-9	TRBJ2-7	.	few	CASSFRGALGRYEQYF	TGTGCCAGCAGCTTTCGGGGGGCCCTGGGTCGCTACGAGCAGTACTTC
TRBV5-1	TRBJ2-2	.	.	CASSSRPDTGELFF	TGCGCCAGCAGCTCCCGACCAGACACCGGGGAGCTGTTTTTT
TRBV10-3	TRBJ1-1	.	.	CAISSRVGAGKSDTEAFF	TGTGCCATCAGCTCACGGGTAGGGGCAGGTAAATCGGACACTGAAGCTTTCTTT
TRBV19	TRBJ2-1	TRBD1	.	CASSPTGGAYNEQFF	TGTGCCAGTAGTCCGACAGGGGGCGCCTACAATGAGCAGTTCTTC
TRBV3-1/TRBV3-2	TRBJ1-1	.	.	CASSQAGGITEAFF	TGTGCCAGCAGCCAAGCCGGGGGCATCACTGAAGCTTTCTTT
TRBV14	TRBJ2-3	.	.	CASSQAVGTDTQYF	TGTGCCAGCAGCCAAGCAGTAGGCACAGATACGCAGTATTTT
TRBV11-3	TRBJ2-2	TRBD2	.	CASSPTSVAGELFF	TGTGCCAGCAGCCCCACTAGCGTGGCCGGGGAGCTGTTTTTT
TRBV19	TRBJ1-2	.	.	CASSSGFKRDGYTF	TGTGCCAGTAGTTCCGGGTTCAAAAGGGATGGCTACACCTTC
TRBV14	TRBJ1-4	.	many	CASSQGRRGSEKLFF	TGTGCCAGCAGCCAGGGAAGGAGGGGATCTGAAAAACTGTTTTTT
TRBV12-5	TRBJ2-5	TRBD2	.	CASGTDLAGGPRETQYF	TGTGCTAGTGGAACCGATCTAGCGGGAGGGCCACGAGAGACCCAGTACTTC
TRBV27	TRBJ1-2	.	.	CASSPGGYGYTF	TGTGCCAGCAGTCCGGGGGGCTATGGCTACACCTTC
TRBV21-1	TRBJ2-7	.	.	CASSPFSLTGRPPYEQYF	TGTGCCAGCAGTCCTTTTAGCCTTACAGGCCGTCCTCCCTACGAGCAGTACTTC
TRBV9	TRBJ1-1	.	.	CASSVSGANTEAFF	TGTGCCAGCAGCGTATCAGGGGCGAACACTGAAGCTTTCTTT
TRBV19	TRBJ1-2	.	.	CASRSREGLNNYGYTF	TGTGCCAGTAGATCGAGGGAGGGCCTAAATAACTATGGCTACACCTTC
TRBV4-3	TRBJ1-3	.	.	CASSQEGHISGNTIYF	TGCGCCAGCAGCCAAGAGGGACATATCTCTGGAAACACCATATATTTT
TRBV7-9	TRBJ2-7	.	.	CASSLGAEDQQYF	TGTGCCAGCAGCTTAGGGGCAGAGGACCAGCAGTACTTC
TRBV7-2	TRBJ1-1	.	.	CASSFKWTDTEAFF	TGTGCCAGCAGCTTCAAGTGGACAGACACTGAAGCTTTCTTT
TRBV11-2	TRBJ2-2	.	.	CASSHYSTGELFF	TGTGCCAGCAGTCACTACTCAACCGGGGAGCTGTTTTTT
TRBV10-2	TRBJ2-5	TRBD1	.	CASSASMTGGWETQYF	TGCGCCAGCAGCGCGTCAATGACAGGGGGCTGGGAGACCCAGTACTTC
TRBV6-4	TRBJ2-1	.	.	CASSEGQHNEQFF	TGTGCCAGCAGTGAGGGACAACACAATGAGCAGTTCTTC
TRBV6-5	TRBJ2-5	.	.	CASTGIWETQYF	TGTGCCAGCACAGGGATCTGGGAGACCCAGTACTTC
TRBV12-5	TRBJ1-5	TRBD1	.	CASGLDRGGSNQPQHF	TGTGCTAGTGGTTTGGACAGGGGAGGAAGCAATCAGCCCCAGCATTTT
TRBV5-1	TRBJ2-2	.	.	CASSSTREPFTGELFF	TGCGCCAGCAGCTCGACCCGGGAGCCGTTCACCGGGGAGCTGTTTTTT
TRBV15	TRBJ2-1	.	.	CATSRETFTRYNEQFF	TGTGCCACCAGCAGAGAAACCTTTACGAGATACAATGAGCAGTTCTTC
TRBV29-1	TRBJ1-2	TRBD1	.	CSVRGAGGAIDGYTF	TGCAGCGTCCGGGGCGCAGGGGGTGCAATTGATGGCTACACCTTC
TRBV19	TRBJ1-6	.	.	CASRDSSYNSPLHF	TGTGCCAGCAGAGATAGCTCCTATAATTCACCCCTCCACTTT
TRBV30	TRBJ1-2	.	.	CAWAGQEEGYGYTF	TGTGCCTGGGCGGGTCAGGAGGAGGGCTATGGCTACACCTTC
TRBV5-6	TRBJ2-1	TRBD2	.	CASSLGGGRANEQFF	TGTGCCAGCAGCTTGGGAGGCGGGAGAGCCAATGAGCAGTTCTTC
TRBV29-1	TRBJ1-1	.	.	CSVAAQDTEAFF	TGCAGCGTTGCAGCGCAGGACACTGAAGCTTTCTTT
TRBV5-6	TRBJ1-4	TRBD1	.	CASSWDRDNEKLFF	TGTGCCAGCAGCTGGGACAGAGATAATGAAAAACTGTTTTTT
TRBV30	TRBJ1-2	TRBD1	.	CAWSVYRGSYGYTF	TGTGCCTGGAGTGTTTACAGGGGTAGCTATGGCTACACCTTC